This TCR beta chain stems from a study of regulatory T cells in long-lasting Graves disease. Study context: Recently diagnosed Graves' patients had received antithyroid drugs for under 3 months.

A remark on this clonotype: A much larger clone is a single base away; this may be a read error.

The germline CDR1 and CDR2 sequences are SEHNR and FQNEAQ (reference sequence). V lost 4 bases, J lost 2 bases, and 8 bases stayed unmatched. This CDR3 contains 17 residues. Relying on iRepertoire HTBI primers and Arm-PCR of CDR3 regions, the team built TCR beta libraries. In the original processing: The identification of 55 to 70 TRBV and some 13 TRBJ segments was made across samples. TCRdb re-called the multiplex PCR reads with MiXCR, one entry per CDR3 protein. TCRdb assigned the V and J calls; the authors' analysis was not used. The sample has over 350,000 distinct CDR3 sequences, roughly 15% seen once; the top ten hold approximately 17%. Specified time point: newly diagnosed GD, antithyroid drugs for less than 3 months. The authors made the TCR library using RNA they extracted from PBMCs. Into tubes containing EDTA, nine milliliters of peripheral blood were drawn. This same sample was also part of a study on T cells in Graves' hyperthyroidism and ophthalmopathy. That study adds: Clinicians diagnosed patients from clinical symptoms, serum thyroxine and TRAb, thyroid ultrasound and orbital computed tomography.

The chain uses TRBV7-9 and TRBJ2-3; 11 nucleotides line up with TRBD2. The source is a woman aged 45-60 years with Graves disease. The sample here was peripheral blood mononuclear cells (PBMCs), taken at new diagnosis, from a patient treated with antithyroid drugs. The CDR3 bases are TGTGCCAGCAGCTCGGGGAGACTAGCGGGACCCACAGATACGCAGTATTTT. This translates into CASSSGRLAGPTDTQYF.